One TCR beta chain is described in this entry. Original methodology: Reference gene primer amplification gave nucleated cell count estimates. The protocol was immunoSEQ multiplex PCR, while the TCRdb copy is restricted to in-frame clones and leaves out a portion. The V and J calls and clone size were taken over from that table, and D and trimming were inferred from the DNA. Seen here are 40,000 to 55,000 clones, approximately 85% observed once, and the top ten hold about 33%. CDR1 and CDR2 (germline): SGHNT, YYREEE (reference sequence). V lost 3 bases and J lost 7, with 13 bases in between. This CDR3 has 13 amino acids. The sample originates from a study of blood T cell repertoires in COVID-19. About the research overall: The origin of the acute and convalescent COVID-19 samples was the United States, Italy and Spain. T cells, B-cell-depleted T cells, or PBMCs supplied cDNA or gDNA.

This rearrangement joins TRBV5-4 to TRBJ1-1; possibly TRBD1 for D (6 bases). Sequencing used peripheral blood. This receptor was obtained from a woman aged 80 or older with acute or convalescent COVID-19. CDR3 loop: CASSSAGGLEAFF. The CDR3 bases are TGTGCCAGCAGCTCCGCGGGGGGGCTTGAAGCTTTCTTT.